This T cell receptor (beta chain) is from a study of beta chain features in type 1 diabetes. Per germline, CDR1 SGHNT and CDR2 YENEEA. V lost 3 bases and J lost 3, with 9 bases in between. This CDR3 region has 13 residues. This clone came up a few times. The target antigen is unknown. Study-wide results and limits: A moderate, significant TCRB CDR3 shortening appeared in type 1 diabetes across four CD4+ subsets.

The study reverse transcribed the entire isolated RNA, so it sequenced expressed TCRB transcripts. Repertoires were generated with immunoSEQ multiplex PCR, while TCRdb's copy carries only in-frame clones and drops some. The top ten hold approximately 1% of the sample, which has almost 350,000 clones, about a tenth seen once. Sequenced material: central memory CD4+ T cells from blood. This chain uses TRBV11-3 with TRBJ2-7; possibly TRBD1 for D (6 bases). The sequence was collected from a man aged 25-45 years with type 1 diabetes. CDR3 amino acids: CASSFSQGYEQYF. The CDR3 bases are TGTGCCAGCAGCTTCTCACAGGGCTACGAGCAGTACTTC. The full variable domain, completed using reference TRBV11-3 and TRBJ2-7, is EAGVVQSPRYKIIEKKQPVAFWCNPISGHNTLYWYLQNLGQGPELLIRYENEEAVDDSQLPKDRFSAERLKGVDSTLKIQPAELGDSAVYLCASSFSQGYEQYFGPGTRLTVT.